What follows are 22 T cell receptor beta chains derived from one specimen sequenced in a study of post-analysis software for immune sequencing data. Findings and limits, study-wide: Controls had lower frequencies than patients of a handful of TRBV segments, which included TRBV5-6, TRBV5-1 and TRBV20-1.

No cognate antigen is known for these TCRs. The TCR beta cDNA libraries contained unique molecular identifiers. TCRdb redid the calling of the PCR reads with MiXCR, one entry per CDR3 protein. This sample has about 540,000 distinct CDR3 sequences; around 34% occur once, and the top ten carry approximately 5.4%. The sample was blood. The receptors were sampled from a girl under 18 with multiple sclerosis.

The J gene is TRBJ2-5, the V gene TRBV6-1, with 8 positions matching TRBD2. The CDR3 is 17 residues long. CDR1 is MNHNS and CDR2 is SASEGT in the germline V gene. V lost 0 bases to trimming and J lost 1 base; unmatched junction nucleotides: 7. The CDR3 DNA reads as TGTGCCAGCAGTGAAGCGGGAAAGCGGGGGACCCAAGAGACCCAGTACTTC. It is translated as CASSEAGKRGTQETQYF.

The V call is TRBV5-1, the J call TRBJ2-5; D is ambiguous. CDR3 size: 11 residues. The germline V gene has CDR1 SGHRS and CDR2 YFSETQ. The ends were cut back, 4 bases at V and 5 bases at J, with 6 bases in the middle. DNA of the CDR3: TGCGCCAGCAGCATGGGGGAGACCCAGTACTTC. This codes for CASSMGETQYF.

The chain has TRBV29-1 and TRBJ2-5; tentative D call: TRBD1 (5 bases). CDR1 and CDR2 (germline): SQVTM, ANQGSEA. This CDR3 contains 13 residues. V was trimmed by 7 bases and J by 0 bases, leaving 12 bases between them. In DNA, the CDR3 is TGCAGCGGTGGCAGGGCGGACCAAGAGACCCAGTACTTC. Protein product: CSGGRADQETQYF.

The chain joins TRBV20-1 to TRBJ2-4; weak D call: TRBD1 (6 bases). Germline lookup yields CDR1 DFQATT and CDR2 SNEGSKA (reference sequence). V gave up 5 bases and J gave up 8 bases, with 19 bases separating them. This CDR3 contains 14 residues. The CDR3 spells CSAPGHRVSDIQYF. CDR3 nucleotides: TGCAGTGCTCCCGGACACAGGGTTTCGGACATTCAGTACTTC.

The chain has TRBV27 and TRBJ1-4; D is unresolved. The CDR3 totals 16 residues. Looked up from germline, CDR1 is MNHEY and CDR2 is SMNVEV (reference sequence). V shed 5 bases and J shed 5 bases, with 18 bases lying between them. CDR3 DNA sequence: TGTGCCAGCAGTCTCTTTTCGGGGATAGGAAATGAAAAACTGTTTTTT. Translation: CASSLFSGIGNEKLFF.

The chain combines TRBV6-5 with TRBJ2-3; possible D gene TRBD1, 6 bases. V lost 10 bases and J lost 2, with 13 bases in between. In germline, CDR1 is MNHEY, CDR2 SVGAGI. The CDR3 spans 13 residues. The CDR3 nucleotides read TGTGCCATAAGAGGGGGTACCACAGATACGCAGTATTTT. It encodes CAIRGGTTDTQYF.

The CDR3, as DNA: TGCAGTGCTAGAGCGGCTAGCGGGGGGGCCCTCGATGAGCAGTTCTTC. Residues: CSARAASGGALDEQFF. V is TRBV20-1 and J is TRBJ2-1; 12 bases fit TRBD2. With 1 base clipped from V and 8 bases from J, the junction kept 9 bases outside the gene matches. Germline V gene data show CDR1 as DFQATT and CDR2 as SNEGSKA (reference sequence). The CDR3 has 16 residues.

The gene calls are TRBV6-5 and TRBJ2-7; D possibly uses TRBD1 or TRBD2 (6 bases each). Germline values: CDR1 MNHEY, CDR2 SVGAGI. CDR3 length: 15 residues. V gave up 0 bases and J gave up 2 bases, with 11 bases separating them. The CDR3 region has the DNA TGTGCCAGCAGTTACTCGGATAGGGGGGCCTACGAGCAGTACTTC. Its translation: CASSYSDRGAYEQYF.

The rearrangement uses TRBV3-1 and TRBJ2-2; 12 nucleotides align to TRBD2. The germline gives CDR1 LGHDT, CDR2 YNNKEL (reference sequence). The CDR3 runs to 18 residues. Germline trimming cut 1 base from V and 2 bases from J; bases unmatched to any gene: 5. The CDR3 region has the DNA TGTGCCAGCAGCCAAGTAGGACTAGCGGGGATTAACACCGGGGAGCTGTTTTTT. Amino acids: CASSQVGLAGINTGELFF.

This sequence joins TRBV5-1 and TRBJ2-5, with a tentative D call TRBD1 (6 bases). Germline values: CDR1 SGHRS, CDR2 YFSETQ. Trimming left V 0 bases short and J 3 bases short, with 9 bases between. There are 14 residues in the CDR3. The CDR3 protein is CASSLGDMKETQYF. CDR3 nucleotides: TGCGCCAGCAGCTTGGGGGACATGAAAGAGACCCAGTACTTC.

The chain joins TRBV7-6 to TRBJ1-1, with 7 bases identical to TRBD1. Germline V gene data show CDR1 as SGHVS and CDR2 as FNYEAQ. The trim removed 1 base at V and 1 base at J, leaving 9 bases unmatched. CDR3 length: 17 residues. The DNA for the CDR3 is TGTGCCAGCAGCTTAGAGGGGGCGGGGGGATGGAACACTGAAGCTTTCTTT. Amino acids: CASSLEGAGGWNTEAFF.

This sequence joins TRBV6-2 or TRBV6-3 and TRBJ2-4, with a weak D call TRBD2 (6 bases). CDR1 and CDR2 from the germline V gene are MNHEY and SVGEGT. The CDR3 has 16 residues. V was clipped by 7 bases and J by 5 bases, with 21 bases between them. The CDR3 DNA reads as TGTGCCAGCACCTCCTGGGACTTTACCACGCAAAACATTCAGTACTTC. Residues: CASTSWDFTTQNIQYF.

The rearrangement links TRBV4-1 to TRBJ1-5; D is undetermined. Trimming left V 2 bases short and J 2 bases short, with 16 bases between. Germline V gene lookup returns CDR1 MGHRA and CDR2 YSYEKL. This CDR3 comprises 17 residues. In DNA form, the CDR3 reads TGCGCCAGCAGCCAATATGACACGAACCGGGGCAATCAGCCCCAGCATTTT. It encodes CASSQYDTNRGNQPQHF.

CDR3 DNA: TGCGCCAGCGGACGGGAAAACTATGGCTACACCTTC. This sequence encodes CASGRENYGYTF. This rearrangement joins TRBV5-1 to TRBJ1-2, with no clear D. The CDR3 spans 12 residues. CDR1 is SGHRS and CDR2 is YFSETQ in the germline V gene. V was pared by 7 bases and J by 2 bases, with 9 bases between.

J is TRBJ2-1 and V is TRBV2, with 13 bases lining up with TRBD2. The germline CDR1 and CDR2 sequences are SNHLY and FYNNEI. The CDR3 runs to 15 residues. V trimming: 5 bases; J trimming: 8 bases; junction bases outside the gene matches: 6. The CDR3 DNA reads TGTGCCAGCAGTACTACTAGCGGGGGGGCCCATGAGCAGTTCTTC. Protein product: CASSTTSGGAHEQFF.

This clonotype was seen a handful of times. This chain links TRBV6-5 with TRBJ1-4; D gene unclear. The V gene's germline CDR1 is MNHEY and CDR2 SVGAGI. The CDR3 covers 12 residues. Trimming pared 6 bases from V and 8 bases from J, leaving 10 bases between. The CDR3 DNA follows: TGTGCCAGCAGAAGAACGGGGGAAAAACTGTTTTTT. Its translation: CASRRTGEKLFF.

The rearrangement joins TRBV6-1 to TRBJ2-7, with D possibly being TRBD2 (5 bases). The CDR3 is made up of 16 amino acids. The V and J ends lost 2 bases and 0 bases respectively, with 14 bases between them. From germline, CDR1 is MNHNS and CDR2 SASEGT. The CDR3 here is CASSELGGLSSYEQYF. The CDR3 region has the DNA TGTGCCAGCAGTGAATTAGGTGGACTGAGCTCCTACGAGCAGTACTTC.

The chain uses TRBV5-1 and TRBJ1-2; 7 positions agree with TRBD1. This CDR3 region has 16 residues. Germline lookup yields CDR1 SGHRS and CDR2 YFSETQ. V gave up 3 bases and J gave up 6 bases; unmatched junction bases: 14. The CDR3: CASSSGTVAFEDGYTF. CDR3 in DNA: TGCGCCAGCAGCTCCGGGACAGTCGCATTTGAGGATGGCTACACCTTC.

V is TRBV15 and J is TRBJ1-2; 11 bases match TRBD1. J lost 2 bases, V lost 3 bases, and 2 bases had no gene match. Germline CDR1 is LNHNV and CDR2 is YYDKDF (reference sequence). This CDR3 has 15 amino acids. In DNA, the CDR3 is TGTGCCACCAGCAGCCGGGACAGGGGGAACTATGGCTACACCTTC. It is translated as CATSSRDRGNYGYTF.

The chain has TRBV6-5 and TRBJ2-4; no firm D call. Germline CDR1 and CDR2: MNHEY and SVGAGI. This CDR3 is built from 14 residues. V lost 5 bases to trimming and J lost 1 base, with 9 bases between them. The CDR3: CASSTDEAKNIQYF. In nucleotides, the CDR3 is TGTGCCAGCAGTACCGACGAGGCCAAAAACATTCAGTACTTC.

V is TRBV12-3 or TRBV12-4 and J is TRBJ2-7; D gene unclear. CDR3 length equals 13 residues. Trimming took 5 bases from V and 0 from J, leaving 8 bases between them. CDR3 loop: CASSPEDSYEQYF. The DNA for the CDR3 is TGTGCCAGCAGTCCCGAGGACTCCTACGAGCAGTACTTC.

The rearrangement links TRBV5-1 to TRBJ2-3, with unresolved D. The V end lost 0 bases, the J end lost 0 bases, and 8 bases lay between the germline ends. This CDR3 is built from 15 residues. The germline gives CDR1 SGHRS, CDR2 YFSETQ. CDR3: CASSLAGISTDTQYF. The CDR3 nucleotides read TGCGCCAGCAGCTTGGCTGGGATAAGCACAGATACGCAGTATTTT.